These 15 T cell receptor beta chains share one sample of origin, sequenced in a study of cytomegalovirus exposure and HLA in healthy donors. Primers included in the PCR were 60 Vbeta and 13 Jbeta primers. Assay: immunoSEQ multiplex PCR; the TCRdb copy retains only in-frame clones and omits some. Counted here are about 89,000 clones, under 85% occurring once; the ten biggest clones make up more than 1.3%. Sequencing used PBMCs. These receptors were taken from a male donor in good health and CMV-seronegative.

In DNA, the CDR3 is TGTGCCAGCAGTGAACAGGGGAAGGGCACCGGGGAGCTGTTTTTT. Amino acid sequence: CASSEQGKGTGELFF. The V gene is TRBV25-1, the J gene TRBJ2-2, with a tentative D call TRBD1 (6 bases). The CDR3 contains 15 residues. The germline gives CDR1 MGHDK, CDR2 SYGVNS. V shed 2 bases and J shed 4 bases, with 11 bases lying between them. Combining the CDR3 with reference TRBV25-1 and TRBJ2-2 gives the whole variable domain EADIYQTPRYLVIGTGKKITLECSQTMGHDKMYWYQQDPGMELHLIHYSYGVNSTEKGDLSSESTVSRIRTEHFPLTLESARPSHTSQYLCASSEQGKGTGELFFGEGSRLTVL.

This chain connects TRBV28 to TRBJ2-7, with 8 bases aligning to TRBD1. The CDR3 has 14 residues. Germline values: CDR1 MDHEN, CDR2 SYDVKM. With 6 bases clipped from V and 2 bases from J, the junction kept 6 bases outside the gene matches. The CDR3 region has the DNA TGTGCCAGCAGCTTACAGGGGGGAACCTACGAGCAGTACTTC. Translation gives CASSLQGGTYEQYF. The full variable domain, completed using reference TRBV28 and TRBJ2-7, is DVKVTQSSRYLVKRTGEKVFLECVQDMDHENMFWYRQDPGLGLRLIYFSYDVKMKEKGDIPEGYSVSREKKERFSLILESASTNQTSMYLCASSLQGGTYEQYFGPGTRLTVT.

The rearrangement joins TRBV6-5 to TRBJ1-2, with 8 bases that match TRBD1. CDR3 size: 14 residues. CDR1 is MNHEY, CDR2 SVGAGI, per germline. V gave up 11 bases and J gave up 6 bases; unmatched junction bases: 14. The CDR3, as DNA: TGTGCCGTGGGGGGGACAGGAAGGCTGGATGGCTACACCTTC. Encoded protein: CAVGGTGRLDGYTF.

The J gene is TRBJ1-1, the V gene TRBV27; D is perhaps TRBD1 (6 bases). CDR3 length: 14 amino acids. Looked up from germline, CDR1 is MNHEY and CDR2 is SMNVEV (reference sequence). V lost 2 bases and J 5 bases, leaving 12 bases between the germline ends. CDR3 in amino acids: CASSLAGAGTEAFF. For the CDR3, the DNA is TGTGCCAGCAGTTTAGCGGGGGCAGGGACTGAAGCTTTCTTT.

This chain connects TRBV10-3 to TRBJ2-1, with D possibly being TRBD1 (6 bases). The CDR3 is 16 residues long. V was pared by 0 bases and J by 5 bases, with 14 bases between. Germline lookup yields CDR1 ENHRY and CDR2 SYGVKD. CDR3 loop: CAISESFRTADNEQFF. The CDR3 DNA follows: TGTGCCATCAGTGAGTCTTTCAGGACAGCAGACAATGAGCAGTTCTTC.

The chain combines TRBV2 with TRBJ2-5; possibly TRBD1 for D (5 bases). Between the trimmed V and J ends, which lost 1 base and 11 bases, there was a span of 8 bases. This CDR3 has 11 residues. The germline V gene encodes CDR1 SNHLY and CDR2 FYNNEI. CDR3 protein: CASSEVAGQYF. The CDR3 bases are TGTGCCAGCAGTGAAGTAGCAGGGCAGTACTTC. The variable domain in full, with the rest retrieved from reference TRBV2 and TRBJ2-5, is EPEVTQTPSHQVTQMGQEVILRCVPISNHLYFYWYRQILGQKVEFLVSFYNNEISEKSEIFDDQFSVERPDGSNFTLKIRSTKLEDSAMYFCASSEVAGQYFGPGTRLLVL.

The chain carries TRBV6-1 and TRBJ1-1, with D unresolved. Germline V gives CDR1 MNHNS, CDR2 SASEGT. Trimming cost V 8 bases and J 1 base, with 8 bases left between them. The CDR3 covers 12 residues. This CDR3 is CASGSGNTEAFF. The CDR3 DNA sequence: TGTGCCAGCGGCAGCGGGAACACTGAAGCTTTCTTT.

V and J are TRBV7-9 and TRBJ1-1; TRBD1 matches 7 bases. Trimming removed 7 bases from V and 4 bases from J; junction bases left unmatched: 9. Germline assignment: CDR1 SEHNR and CDR2 FQNEAQ (reference sequence). This CDR3 has 14 residues. CDR3 protein: CASTSGGLVTEAFF. The CDR3 region has the DNA TGTGCCAGCACCTCAGGGGGATTAGTCACTGAAGCTTTCTTT.

This clone was detected a few times. The chain carries TRBV5-1 and TRBJ1-1; D ambiguous. CDR1 and CDR2 from the germline V gene are SGHRS and YFSETQ. CDR3 length: 15 residues. Trimming left V 1 base short and J 0 bases short, with 10 bases between. The CDR3 DNA follows: TGCGCCAGCAGCTTGTACGGAGCAGTGAACACTGAAGCTTTCTTT. Translation gives CASSLYGAVNTEAFF.

This chain connects TRBV15 to TRBJ1-4; 10 bases fit TRBD1. Germline loops: CDR1 LNHNV, CDR2 YYDKDF (reference sequence). CDR3 length equals 17 residues. V shed 3 bases and J 8 bases; nucleotides not matched to a gene: 12. The CDR3 bases are TGTGCCACCAGCAGCCGGGACAGGGGAACGGTTGTGGAAAAACTGTTTTTT. As protein: CATSSRDRGTVVEKLFF.

This clone was detected a few times. This sequence joins TRBV10-3 and TRBJ1-2, with 8 bases aligning to TRBD1. Trimming at V came to 8 bases and at J to 4 bases, leaving 9 bases not matched to a gene. The CDR3 is 14 amino acids. Per germline, CDR1 ENHRY and CDR2 SYGVKD. The CDR3 sequence is CAIPDRANSYGYTF. The DNA of the CDR3 is TGTGCCATCCCGGACAGGGCGAATTCCTATGGCTACACCTTC.

The CDR3 protein is CASIPGQGAYEQYF. The CDR3 DNA reads as TGTGCCAGCATTCCGGGACAGGGGGCTTACGAGCAGTACTTC. The gene calls are TRBV28 and TRBJ2-7, with 12 bases matching TRBD1. The CDR3 runs 14 residues. Germline V gene sequence: CDR1 MDHEN, CDR2 SYDVKM. Losses at the gene ends were 7 bases for V and 4 bases for J; bases not matched to a gene: 5.

This rearrangement joins TRBV7-2 to TRBJ1-1; 9 bases agree with TRBD1. J was trimmed by 4 bases and V by 2 bases; bases with no gene match: 2. The V gene's germline CDR1 is SGHTA and CDR2 FQGNSA. CDR3 length: 14 amino acids. CDR3 nucleotide sequence: TGTGCCAGCAGCTTAACACAGGGGGCCACTGAAGCTTTCTTT. Translation: CASSLTQGATEAFF.

The chain has TRBV28 and TRBJ2-7, with D perhaps TRBD2 (6 bases). Germline CDR1 MDHEN, CDR2 SYDVKM. The CDR3 consists of 13 residues. Deletions cut 6 bases from V and 4 bases from J, with 13 bases between. The CDR3 nucleotides are TGTGCCAGCAGCCTAGCCCGGGGGTACGAGCAGTACTTC. This sequence encodes CASSLARGYEQYF.

The rearrangement links TRBV15 to TRBJ2-1; 8 nucleotides line up with TRBD2. Per the germline V gene, CDR1 is LNHNV and CDR2 is YYDKDF (reference sequence). The CDR3 loop spans 19 amino acids. The trim removed 2 bases at V and 0 bases at J, leaving 12 bases unmatched. This chain's CDR3 is CATSRPLPGGPGSYNEQFF. The CDR3 DNA follows: TGTGCCACCAGCAGACCCCTGCCGGGAGGGCCCGGCTCCTACAATGAGCAGTTCTTC.